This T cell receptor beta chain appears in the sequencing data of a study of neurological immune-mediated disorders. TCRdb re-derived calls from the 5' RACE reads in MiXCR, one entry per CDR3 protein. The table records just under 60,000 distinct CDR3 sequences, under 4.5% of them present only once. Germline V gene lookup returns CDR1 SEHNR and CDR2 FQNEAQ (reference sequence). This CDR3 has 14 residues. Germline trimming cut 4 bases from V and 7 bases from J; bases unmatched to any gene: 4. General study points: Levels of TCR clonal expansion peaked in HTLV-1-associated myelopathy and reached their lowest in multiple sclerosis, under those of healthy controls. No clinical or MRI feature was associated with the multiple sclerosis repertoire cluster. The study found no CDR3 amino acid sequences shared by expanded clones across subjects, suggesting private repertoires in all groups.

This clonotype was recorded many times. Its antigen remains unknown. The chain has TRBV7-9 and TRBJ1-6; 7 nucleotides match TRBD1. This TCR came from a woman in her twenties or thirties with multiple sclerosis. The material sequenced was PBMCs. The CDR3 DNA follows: TGTGCCAGCAGCTCGACAGGGTTCAATTCACCCCTCCACTTT. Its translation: CASSSTGFNSPLHF.